One TCR beta chain is described in this entry. The ends lost 0 bases at V and 4 bases at J; junction bases unmatched: 7. CDR1 is KGHSH, CDR2 LQKENI, per germline. The CDR3 consists of 16 residues. Donor samples were obtained from healthy Caucasian individuals from Russia, aged roughly 6 to 90. This sample was included in a study of blood T cells in healthy people across ages. Sample-barcoded 5' priming and a J-beta primer mix drove a second PCR of about 7 to 12 cycles. MiXCR, run by TCRdb on the 5' RACE reads, gives a single entry per CDR3 protein. The top ten hold roughly 2.1% of the sample, which has about 1.8 million distinct CDR3 sequences, roughly 52% seen once.

This chain connects TRBV18 to TRBJ2-3, with 7 bases that match TRBD2. The source material was blood. The receptor comes from a woman aged 40 to 49 in good health. Written as DNA, the CDR3 is TGTGCCAGCTCACCACCGATACTAGCGTCGGCAGATACGCAGTATTTT. Its protein is CASSPPILASADTQYF.